This TCR beta chain comes out of a study of blood T cell repertoires in COVID-19. This CDR3 spans 14 amino acids. Germline assignment: CDR1 SGHRS and CDR2 YFSETQ. V was pared by 0 bases and J by 2 bases, with 8 bases between. Measured with immunoSEQ multiplex PCR; TCRdb has only the in-frame clones, and not every one. Of under 250,000 clones detected, just under 85% appear once; the ten largest clones hold about 1.3%. This sequence originates from a woman in her thirties or forties with acute COVID-19. The sample consisted of PBMCs or T cells enriched from blood (not recorded which). This chain connects TRBV5-1 to TRBJ1-1, with D possibly matching TRBD1 (5 bases). CDR3 DNA sequence: TGCGCCAGCAGCTTGGAGGGGATTAACACTGAAGCTTTCTTT. Translated, it gives CASSLEGINTEAFF. Supplemented by reference TRBV5-1 and TRBJ1-1, the full variable domain reads KAGVTQTPRYLIKTRGQQVTLSCSPISGHRSVSWYQQTPGQGLQFLFEYFSETQRNKGNFPGRFSGRQFSNSRSEMNVSTLELGDSALYLCASSLEGINTEAFFGQGTRLTVV.